The subject of this entry is one T cell receptor beta chain. The sample is drawn from a study of blood T cell repertoires in COVID-19. Here immunoSEQ multiplex PCR was the method, and the copy in TCRdb shows in-frame clones only, minus some. This sample has a few hundred thousand clones, with about 90% found just once. The sequenced material came from PBMCs or T cells enriched from blood (not recorded which). This receptor was taken from a human donor in a cohort exposed to, infected with or recovered from COVID-19 (not recorded which). The donor label of this sample is uncertain.

DNA for the CDR3: TGTGCCAGCAGTTCTAGAGACTCTGGAAACACCATATATTTT. As protein: CASSSRDSGNTIYF. The chain combines TRBV27 with TRBJ1-3; D remains ambiguous. The CDR3 runs to 14 residues. The V end was cut by 4 bases, the J end by 0 bases, with 7 bases between. CDR1 and CDR2 (germline): MNHEY, SMNVEV (reference sequence).